The 19 T cell receptor beta chains below were found in one sample sequenced in a study of cytotoxic CD8 clonotypes in ibrutinib-treated CLL. The protocol was immunoSEQ multiplex PCR, while the TCRdb copy is restricted to in-frame clones and leaves out a portion. Here the sample spans 60,000 to 70,000 clones, approximately 57% being singletons. The sequencing used PBMCs, collected after 12 months of ibrutinib treatment. These receptors all come from a human donor with chronic lymphocytic leukemia.

The CDR3 spells CASSPPTGVNTGNEQFF. CDR3 bases: TGTGCCAGCTCACCTCCGACAGGGGTGAATACAGGGAATGAGCAGTTCTTC. The V gene is TRBV18, the J gene TRBJ2-1; 8 bases match TRBD1. After removal of 3 bases from V and 7 bases from J, the junction contained 14 bases not matched to a gene. The length of the CDR3 is 17 residues. Germline loops: CDR1 KGHSH, CDR2 LQKENI.

This chain connects TRBV5-4 to TRBJ2-5; 9 bases line up with TRBD2. Trimming at V came to 4 bases and at J to 5 bases, leaving 15 bases not matched to a gene. CDR1 SGHNT and CDR2 YYREEE come from the germline V gene (reference sequence). The length of the CDR3 is 17 residues. The CDR3, as DNA: TGTGCCAGCAGCCGGGCCGGGCTAGCGGGAACGGTGGAGACCCAGTACTTC. It encodes CASSRAGLAGTVETQYF.

The chain carries TRBV15 and TRBJ1-3; 9 bases agree with TRBD1. Looked up from germline, CDR1 is LNHNV and CDR2 is YYDKDF (reference sequence). This CDR3 has 17 amino acids. V dropped 5 bases and J dropped 2; count of bases not matched to a gene: 10. The CDR3 spells CATSHSAGQGTGNTIYF. The CDR3 region has the DNA TGTGCCACCAGCCATTCCGCCGGACAGGGGACTGGAAACACCATATATTTT.

This clone has just a few counts. This chain uses TRBV2 with TRBJ2-5; TRBD2 is a possible D gene (6 bases). The germline V gene has CDR1 SNHLY and CDR2 FYNNEI. The CDR3 extends over 13 amino acids. Trimming pared 7 bases from V and 3 bases from J, leaving 12 bases between. The CDR3 is CASTLGLKETQYF. The CDR3 DNA is TGTGCCAGCACCTTGGGACTCAAAGAGACCCAGTACTTC.

The rearrangement uses TRBV15 and TRBJ2-4; D remains unclear. The length of the CDR3 is 14 residues. Germline V lookup: CDR1 LNHNV, CDR2 YYDKDF (reference sequence). Trimming left V 7 bases short and J 2 bases short, with 12 bases between. CDR3 residues: CATKLDDSKNIQYF. The CDR3 region has the DNA TGTGCCACCAAACTCGACGATTCCAAAAACATTCAGTACTTC.

This clone was seen more than once but under ten times. The chain is built from TRBV7-7 and TRBJ2-5; possible D gene TRBD1, 6 bases. Germline CDR1 is SSHAT and CDR2 is FNYEAQ (reference sequence). The CDR3 has 14 amino acids. Trimming took off 5 bases at V and 2 bases at J, with 12 bases between the two ends. The CDR3 nucleotides read TGTGCCAGCAGCCCTAGGACAGCTCAAGAGACCCAGTACTTC. This gives the protein CASSPRTAQETQYF.

CDR3 nucleotide sequence: TGTGCCAGCAGCTTAGTCCTACATCATCACCAAGAGACCCAGTACTTC. It is translated as CASSLVLHHHQETQYF. The chain uses TRBV11-2 and TRBJ2-5; no definite D call. The V end lost 1 base, the J end lost 0 bases, and 12 bases lay between the germline ends. The CDR3 length is 16 residues. The germline CDR1 and CDR2 sequences are SGHAT and FQNNGV.

This clone occurred many times. This chain joins TRBV10-3 and TRBJ2-5; no clear D. Trimming left V 4 bases short and J 2 bases short, with 5 bases between. CDR3 length: 12 residues. Germline CDR1 reads ENHRY; CDR2 reads SYGVKD. This CDR3 reads CAISASQETQYF. As DNA, the CDR3 is TGTGCCATCAGTGCATCACAAGAGACCCAGTACTTC.

This clone was seen once. For the CDR3, the DNA is TGCAGCGTTGATAGTAGGGGGGTCGATGAGCAGTTCTTC. Its translation is CSVDSRGVDEQFF. V and J are TRBV29-1 and TRBJ2-1; perhaps D is TRBD1 or TRBD2 (6 bases each). The length of the CDR3 is 13 residues. Germline V gene lookup returns CDR1 SQVTM and CDR2 ANQGSEA. V shed 3 bases and J shed 8 bases, with 14 bases lying between them.

This sequence joins TRBV7-2 and TRBJ2-1; 10 bases are a match to TRBD2. V dropped 5 bases and J dropped 0; count of bases not matched to a gene: 7. Germline-derived CDR1 and CDR2 are SGHTA and FQGNSA. There are 17 residues in the CDR3. CDR3 amino acids: CASSQISGRSSYNEQFF. The CDR3 nucleotides read TGTGCCAGCAGCCAGATTAGCGGGAGGAGCTCCTACAATGAGCAGTTCTTC.

The DNA for the CDR3 is TGTGCCAGCAGCCAAGATCATTTGGGGACTGAAGCTTTCTTT. Translated, it gives CASSQDHLGTEAFF. The chain employs TRBV14 and TRBJ1-1; D is ambiguous. CDR1 is SGHDN, CDR2 FVKESK, per germline. The CDR3 spans 14 residues. Trimming cost V 0 bases and J 5 bases, with 10 bases left between them.

The rearrangement joins TRBV6-5 to TRBJ1-2; 10 bases agree with TRBD1. The junction had 9 bases not matched to a gene; V was cut back by 6 bases and J by 8 bases. CDR3 size: 14 residues. Per the germline V gene, CDR1 is MNHEY and CDR2 is SVGAGI. CDR3 protein: CASSRDRGGDGYTF. CDR3 bases: TGTGCCAGCAGCCGGGACAGGGGTGGCGACGGCTACACCTTC.

V and J are TRBV15 and TRBJ2-2; 16 bases map to TRBD2. Germline CDR1 and CDR2: LNHNV and YYDKDF (reference sequence). The CDR3 spans 19 residues. V was clipped by 2 bases and J by 7 bases; unmatched bases: 10. The CDR3 here is CATSRPGLAGGAPRGELFF. CDR3 sequence (DNA): TGTGCCACCAGCAGACCGGGACTAGCGGGGGGGGCGCCCCGCGGGGAGCTGTTTTTT.

The rearrangement uses TRBV5-1 and TRBJ2-1, with D perhaps matching TRBD1 (5 bases). Looked up from germline, CDR1 is SGHRS and CDR2 is YFSETQ. The V gene lost 0 bases and the J gene lost 2 bases, with 12 bases spanning the gap. The CDR3 contains 16 residues. DNA for the CDR3: TGCGCCAGCAGCTTGGGCCCGGACAATCCCTACAATGAGCAGTTCTTC. Translating gives CASSLGPDNPYNEQFF.

V gene TRBV7-9 combines with J gene TRBJ2-2, with D uncertain. The V end lost 3 bases, the J end lost 4 bases, and 15 bases lay between the germline ends. The germline gives CDR1 SEHNR, CDR2 FQNEAQ (reference sequence). CDR3 length equals 16 residues. The CDR3 sequence: CASSFKVFLSTGELFF. CDR3 bases: TGTGCCAGCAGCTTTAAGGTTTTTCTGAGCACCGGGGAGCTGTTTTTT.

The chain is built from TRBV7-6 and TRBJ2-7; D possibly corresponds to TRBD1 (6 bases). Germline CDR1 reads SGHVS; CDR2 reads FNYEAQ. The V and J ends lost 1 base and 0 bases respectively, with 10 bases between them. This CDR3 is built from 15 residues. CDR3 in DNA: TGTGCCAGCAGCTTAGAGGACAGCCCCTCCTACGAGCAGTACTTC. It specifies CASSLEDSPSYEQYF.

This chain connects TRBV4-1 to TRBJ1-5; D possibly corresponds to TRBD1 (5 bases). CDR3 length: 16 amino acids. The ends were cut back, 0 bases at V and 4 bases at J, with 13 bases in the middle. The germline V gene encodes CDR1 MGHRA and CDR2 YSYEKL. The CDR3 sequence: CASSQEPGGDNQPQHF. CDR3 bases: TGCGCCAGCAGCCAAGAACCGGGAGGGGATAATCAGCCCCAGCATTTT.

The gene calls are TRBV11-2 and TRBJ1-2, with no clear D. The germline gives CDR1 SGHAT, CDR2 FQNNGV. There are 15 residues in the CDR3. The V end was cut by 2 bases, the J end by 0 bases, with 10 bases between. Here the CDR3 DNA reads TGTGCCAGCAGCTTAACGGGCGCAGCTAACTATGGCTACACCTTC. This gives the protein CASSLTGAANYGYTF.

V is TRBV6-6 and J is TRBJ1-1, with 8 bases lining up with TRBD1. The length of the CDR3 is 14 residues. Trimming took 4 bases from V and 1 from J; bases not matched to a gene: 2. Germline V lookup: CDR1 MNHNY, CDR2 SVGAGI (reference sequence). CDR3 coding DNA: TGTGCCAGCAGTTGGGGACAGGAGAACACTGAAGCTTTCTTT. Amino acids: CASSWGQENTEAFF.